These 21 T cell receptor beta chains were all obtained from the same sample, sequenced in a study of blood T cell repertoires in COVID-19. Generated by immunoSEQ multiplex PCR, the TCRdb table keeps only in-frame clones and is missing some. This table holds nearly 350,000 clones, more than 75% found once. Input material: PBMCs or T cells enriched from blood (not recorded which). The receptors were sampled from a woman in her 30s who had recovered from COVID-19.

The chain employs TRBV5-5 and TRBJ2-7, with 9 bases identical to TRBD2. Per the germline V gene, CDR1 is SGHKS and CDR2 is YYEKEE (reference sequence). The CDR3 is made up of 14 amino acids. Trimming at V came to 2 bases and at J to 5 bases, leaving 5 bases not matched to a gene. The CDR3 loop reads CASSFRRGGNEQYF. The CDR3 DNA is TGTGCCAGCAGCTTCCGGCGGGGGGGCAACGAGCAGTACTTC.

This clone was observed once. J is TRBJ1-3 and V is TRBV28, with D possibly TRBD1 on 5 matching bases. This CDR3 contains 14 residues. The ends were cut back, 4 bases at V and 2 bases at J, with 9 bases in the middle. The V gene's germline CDR1 is MDHEN and CDR2 SYDVKM. The CDR3 reads CASSSQGTGNTIYF. The DNA for the CDR3 is TGTGCCAGCAGTTCCCAGGGCACTGGAAACACCATATATTTT.

For the CDR3, the DNA is TGTGCCAGCAGCCAATTGTCGGGGTTGGGTCAGCCCCAGCATTTT. This translates into CASSQLSGLGQPQHF. V usage is TRBV3-1 (or the pseudogene TRBV3-2) and J usage is TRBJ1-5; the D is unclear. Germline assignment: CDR1 LGHDT and CDR2 YNNKEL (reference sequence). The CDR3 has 15 residues. V was trimmed by 2 bases and J by 6 bases, leaving 14 bases between them.

The chain employs TRBV18 and TRBJ1-2, with D unresolved. With 2 bases removed from V and 4 bases from J, the gap between germline ends came to 20 bases. Germline CDR1 KGHSH, CDR2 LQKENI. This CDR3 region has 17 residues. The DNA for the CDR3 is TGTGCCAGCTCACCAGCCCTCTTAGGCAGCGACCGCTATGGCTACACCTTC. Its translation is CASSPALLGSDRYGYTF.

The V gene is TRBV27, the J gene TRBJ1-2, with 8 bases fitting TRBD1. Trimming took 6 bases from V and 5 from J; bases not matched to a gene: 8. There are 14 residues in the CDR3. CDR1 is MNHEY and CDR2 is SMNVEV in the germline V gene (reference sequence). DNA of the CDR3: TGTGCCAGCAGCTCAGCGGACAGGGTATATGGCTACACCTTC. This gives the protein CASSSADRVYGYTF.

V gene TRBV4-3 combines with J gene TRBJ1-1; D uncertain. V gave up 3 bases and J gave up 5 bases, with 10 bases separating them. CDR1 LGHNA and CDR2 YSLEER come from the germline V gene. The CDR3 consists of 13 residues. CDR3 loop: CASSQGRGTEAFF. CDR3 DNA: TGCGCCAGCAGCCAGGGCCGAGGGACTGAAGCTTTCTTT.

This chain links TRBV4-1 with TRBJ1-5, with D unresolved. With 0 bases removed from V and 4 bases from J, the gap between germline ends came to 7 bases. Germline V gene sequence: CDR1 MGHRA, CDR2 YSYEKL. The CDR3 is made up of 14 amino acids. For the CDR3, the DNA is TGCGCCAGCAGCCAAGAGGGCAGTAATCAGCCCCAGCATTTT. This sequence encodes CASSQEGSNQPQHF.

This chain connects TRBV9 to TRBJ2-7, with 10 bases that match TRBD1. This CDR3 region has 15 residues. V trimming: 4 bases; J trimming: 4 bases; junction bases outside the gene matches: 8. The germline CDR1 and CDR2 sequences are SGDLS and YYNGEE. The CDR3 nucleotides read TGTGCCAGCAGCCCAGGGACAGGGGTACGGTACGAGCAGTACTTC. This encodes CASSPGTGVRYEQYF.

The chain uses TRBV3-1 (or the pseudogene TRBV3-2) and TRBJ2-7, with TRBD1 identical over 9 bases. The germline V gene encodes CDR1 LGHDT and CDR2 YNNKEL (reference sequence). The length of the CDR3 is 15 residues. V was clipped by 4 bases and J by 3 bases; unmatched bases: 7. The DNA of the CDR3 is TGTGCCAGCAGCCTTTCCTCGGGACAGGGCTACGAGCAGTACTTC. It translates to CASSLSSGQGYEQYF.

The CDR3 is CASSQDPILVGETQYF. Here the CDR3 DNA reads TGTGCCAGCAGCCAAGATCCTATACTAGTTGGCGAGACCCAGTACTTC. The gene calls are TRBV3-1 (or the pseudogene TRBV3-2) and TRBJ2-5, with a tentative D call TRBD2 (5 bases). The germline V gene encodes CDR1 LGHDT and CDR2 YNNKEL (reference sequence). This CDR3 region has 16 residues. Trimming removed 0 bases from V and 5 bases from J, with 16 bases in between.

This chain uses TRBV10-2 with TRBJ1-5; 8 bases are shared with TRBD1. V was pared by 7 bases and J by 1 base, with 6 bases of the junction left unmatched. Germline V gene lookup returns CDR1 WSHSY and CDR2 SAAADI. This CDR3 spans 15 amino acids. CDR3 nucleotides: TGCGCCAGCAAGGAACAGGGGGGCAGCAATCAGCCCCAGCATTTT. Protein: CASKEQGGSNQPQHF.

This sequence joins TRBV29-1 and TRBJ2-7; weak D call: TRBD1 (6 bases). Germline CDR1 reads SQVTM; CDR2 reads ANQGSEA. Trimming removed 1 base from V and 2 bases from J, with 12 bases in between. This CDR3 is built from 14 residues. CDR3 in amino acids: CSVEADRIPYEQYF. As DNA, the CDR3 is TGCAGCGTTGAAGCCGACAGGATCCCCTACGAGCAGTACTTC.

The rearrangement links TRBV5-1 to TRBJ1-1, with D perhaps matching TRBD1 (5 bases). The CDR3 is made up of 14 amino acids. Trimming stripped 1 base from V and 7 bases from J, with 14 bases between. Germline V gene data show CDR1 as SGHRS and CDR2 as YFSETQ. In nucleotides, the CDR3 is TGCGCCAGCAGCTTGATCGGGGGGAAAGGTGAAGCTTTCTTT. It is translated as CASSLIGGKGEAFF.

V and J are TRBV18 and TRBJ1-5, with D possibly being TRBD1 (5 bases). Germline assignment: CDR1 KGHSH and CDR2 LQKENI. V lost 3 bases, J lost 3 bases, and 9 bases lay in between. The CDR3 extends over 14 amino acids. This chain's CDR3 is CASSPGLDNQPQHF. CDR3 coding DNA: TGTGCCAGCTCACCGGGGCTAGACAATCAGCCCCAGCATTTT.

The CDR3 region has the DNA TGTGCCCGGGGGACAATGAACACAGATACGCAGTATTTT. Translation: CARGTMNTDTQYF. The chain employs TRBV30 and TRBJ2-3, with D perhaps matching TRBD1 or TRBD2 (6 bases each). The V end was cut by 8 bases, the J end by 2 bases, with 14 bases between. Germline values: CDR1 GTSNPN, CDR2 SVGIG (reference sequence). The CDR3 covers 13 residues.

The genes are TRBV14 and TRBJ1-1, with 7 positions matching TRBD1. The CDR3 is 15 residues long. Germline V CDR1 and CDR2: SGHDN, FVKESK. V lost 4 bases and J lost 4; bases outside the gene matches: 9. In DNA, the CDR3 is TGTGCCAGCAGCCCCTTGACAGGGTCGAGCACTGAAGCTTTCTTT. This sequence encodes CASSPLTGSSTEAFF. Together with reference TRBV14 and TRBJ1-1, the CDR3 gives the full variable domain: EAGVTQFPSHSVIEKGQTVTLRCDPISGHDNLYWYRRVMGKEIKFLLHFVKESKQDESGMPNNRFLAERTGGTYSTLKVQPAELEDSGVYFCASSPLTGSSTEAFFGQGTRLTVV.

The CDR3, as DNA: TGTGCCAGCAGACTACACTCCGGGTCGAATCAGCCCCAGCATTTT. It is translated as CASRLHSGSNQPQHF. J is TRBJ1-5 and V is TRBV28; unclear D gene. CDR1 is MDHEN and CDR2 is SYDVKM in the germline V gene. Trimming removed 6 bases at V and 4 bases at J, with 16 bases between. The CDR3 length is 15 residues.

The V and J genes are TRBV30 and TRBJ2-7; TRBD1 is a possible D gene (8 bases). V shed 4 bases and J shed 6 bases, with 19 bases lying between them. CDR1 GTSNPN and CDR2 SVGIG come from the germline V gene (reference sequence). The CDR3 is 14 amino acids. The CDR3 loop is CAWTTGGGHGEQYF. CDR3 sequence (DNA): TGTGCCTGGACCACAGGGGGGGGCCACGGCGAGCAGTACTTC.

The V and J genes are TRBV5-5 and TRBJ1-1, with TRBD1 as a possible D gene (6 bases). Germline CDR1 and CDR2: SGHKS and YYEKEE (reference sequence). The CDR3 is made up of 14 amino acids. V was cut by 0 bases and J by 1 base, with 7 bases left in between. CDR3 protein: CASSLGRGNTEAFF. The CDR3 DNA is TGTGCCAGCAGCTTGGGCAGGGGGAACACTGAAGCTTTCTTT.

The CDR3 region has the DNA TGTGCCAGCAGCCACGTCTTGGGCCGCATACGGTACACCGGGGAGCTGTTTTTT. Its protein product is CASSHVLGRIRYTGELFF. The chain recombines TRBV7-9 with TRBJ2-2; D is unresolved. CDR1 SEHNR and CDR2 FQNEAQ come from the germline V gene (reference sequence). V was pared by 5 bases and J by 3 bases, with 22 bases between. This CDR3 has 18 amino acids. The entire variable domain, with the rest obtained from reference TRBV7-9 and TRBJ2-2, is as follows: DTGVSQNPRHKITKRGQNVTFRCDPISEHNRLYWYRQTLGQGPEFLTYFQNEAQLEKSRLLSDRFSAERPKGSFSTLEIQRTEQGDSAMYLCASSHVLGRIRYTGELFFGEGSRLTVL.

The rearrangement joins TRBV19 to TRBJ1-2; D unresolved. The CDR3 has 13 amino acids. Germline values: CDR1 LNHDA, CDR2 SQIVND (reference sequence). V was shortened by 3 bases and J by 1 base, with 6 bases between the two germline ends. CDR3 in amino acids: CASSISDNYGYTF. The CDR3 DNA is TGTGCCAGTAGTATTTCAGATAACTATGGCTACACCTTC.